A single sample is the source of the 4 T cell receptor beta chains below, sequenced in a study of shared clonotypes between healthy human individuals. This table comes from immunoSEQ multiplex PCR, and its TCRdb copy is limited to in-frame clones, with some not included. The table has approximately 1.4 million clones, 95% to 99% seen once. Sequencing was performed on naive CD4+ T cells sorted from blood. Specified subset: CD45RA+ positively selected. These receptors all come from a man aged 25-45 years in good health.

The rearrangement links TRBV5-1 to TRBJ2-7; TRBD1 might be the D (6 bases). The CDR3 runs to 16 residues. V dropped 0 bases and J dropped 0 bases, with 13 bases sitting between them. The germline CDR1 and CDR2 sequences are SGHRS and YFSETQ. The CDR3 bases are TGCGCCAGCAGCTTGGAGGGCAGGGGTAGCTCCTACGAGCAGTACTTC. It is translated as CASSLEGRGSSYEQYF.

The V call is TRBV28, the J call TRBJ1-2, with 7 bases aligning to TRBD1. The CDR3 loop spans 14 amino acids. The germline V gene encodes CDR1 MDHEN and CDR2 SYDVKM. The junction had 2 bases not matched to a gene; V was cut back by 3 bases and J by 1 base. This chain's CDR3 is CASSLRGRNYGYTF. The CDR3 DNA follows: TGTGCCAGCAGTTTGAGGGGGCGTAACTATGGCTACACCTTC.

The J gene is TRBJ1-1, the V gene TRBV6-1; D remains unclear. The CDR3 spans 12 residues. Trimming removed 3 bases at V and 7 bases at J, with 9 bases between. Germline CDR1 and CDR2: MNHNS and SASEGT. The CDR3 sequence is CASSDPLIEAFF. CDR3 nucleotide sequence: TGTGCCAGCAGTGATCCCCTCATTGAAGCTTTCTTT.

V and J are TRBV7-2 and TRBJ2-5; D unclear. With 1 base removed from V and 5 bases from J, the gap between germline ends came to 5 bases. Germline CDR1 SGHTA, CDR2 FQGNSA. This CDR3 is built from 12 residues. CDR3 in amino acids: CASSLVDETQYF. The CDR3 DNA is TGTGCCAGCAGCTTAGTCGACGAGACCCAGTACTTC. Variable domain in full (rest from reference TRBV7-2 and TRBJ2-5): GAGVSQSPSNKVTEKGKDVELRCDPISGHTALYWYRQSLGQGLEFLIYFQGNSAPDKSGLPSDRFSAERTGGSVSTLTIQRTQQEDSAVYLCASSLVDETQYFGPGTRLLVL.